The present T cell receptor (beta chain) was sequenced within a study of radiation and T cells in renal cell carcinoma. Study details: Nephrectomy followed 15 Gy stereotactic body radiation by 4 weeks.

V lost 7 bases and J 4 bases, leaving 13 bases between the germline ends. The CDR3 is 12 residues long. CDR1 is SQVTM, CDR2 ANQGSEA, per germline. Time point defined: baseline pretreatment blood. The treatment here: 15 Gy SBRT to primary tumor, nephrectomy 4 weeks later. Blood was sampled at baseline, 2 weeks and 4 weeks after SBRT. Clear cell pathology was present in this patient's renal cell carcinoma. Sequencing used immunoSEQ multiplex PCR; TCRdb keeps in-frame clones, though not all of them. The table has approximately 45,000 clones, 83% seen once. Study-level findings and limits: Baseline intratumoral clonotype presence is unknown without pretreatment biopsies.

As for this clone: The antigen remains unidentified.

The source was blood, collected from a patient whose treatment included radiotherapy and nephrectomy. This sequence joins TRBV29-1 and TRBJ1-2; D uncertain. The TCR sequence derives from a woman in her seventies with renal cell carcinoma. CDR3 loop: CSALGEPYGYTF. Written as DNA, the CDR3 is TGCAGCGCACTCGGAGAACCCTATGGCTACACCTTC.